This T cell receptor beta chain was recorded in a study of CD8+CD57+ T cells in acquired aplastic anemia. Of note for this clonotype: No antigen is known for it.

In germline, CDR1 is SNHLY, CDR2 FYNNEI. The CDR3 consists of 15 residues. The J segment lost 8 bases and the V segment lost 3 bases, leaving 10 bases of the junction unmatched. Findings of the study overall: Both patients and controls carried the same twenty-nine CD8+ CDR3 sequences.

Profiling that covered TCR beta VDJ and CDR3 relied on genomic DNA as its template. TCRdb ran MiXCR on the reads and lists one entry per CDR3 protein. The data show about 180,000 distinct CDR3 sequences, approximately 49% seen once. This sequence joins TRBV2 and TRBJ2-3, with 8 bases aligning to TRBD2. The specimen sequenced was sorted CD4+, CD8+, or CD8+CD57+ T cells (not recorded which) from PBMCs. The source of this sequence is a human donor in good health. CDR3 in DNA: TGTGCCAGCAGTGAGGAGGTAGCGGGATCCGGTACGCAGTATTTT. Amino acid sequence: CASSEEVAGSGTQYF.